One sample yielded the 32 T cell receptor beta chains listed below, sequenced in a study of cytomegalovirus exposure and HLA in healthy donors. PCR used 60 Vbeta primers and 13 Jbeta primers. Clones were sequenced by immunoSEQ multiplex PCR, and TCRdb holds only the in-frame ones, with some missing. Seen here are roughly 140,000 clones, about 86% observed once, and the top ten hold around 4.1%. The sequenced sample was PBMCs. The receptors stem from a man aged 35 to 55 in good health and CMV-seropositive.

The J gene is TRBJ1-2, the V gene TRBV9; the D is unclear. This CDR3 comprises 11 residues. V lost 6 bases and J lost 7, with 10 bases in between. CDR1 and CDR2 (germline): SGDLS, YYNGEE. The DNA of the CDR3 is TGTGCCAGCACCCGCGAGGGTGGCTACACCTTC. Amino acids: CASTREGGYTF.

This chain connects TRBV14 to TRBJ1-2; no clear D gene. The CDR3 is 13 residues long. Germline CDR1 is SGHDN and CDR2 is FVKESK. V lost 5 bases to trimming and J lost 6 bases, with 13 bases between them. In DNA, the CDR3 is TGTGCCAGCAGCTCAGCGACGTCTAATGGCTACACCTTC. As protein: CASSSATSNGYTF.

The rearrangement uses TRBV18 and TRBJ2-5, with D perhaps TRBD2 (6 bases). CDR3 size: 16 residues. The germline CDR1 and CDR2 sequences are KGHSH and LQKENI. Trimming stripped 6 bases from V and 4 bases from J, with 21 bases between. CDR3 sequence: CASSQTPGPGRETQYF. The CDR3 DNA reads TGTGCCAGCTCCCAAACCCCGGGCCCCGGGAGAGAGACCCAGTACTTC.

The chain uses TRBV5-6 and TRBJ2-7; D gene uncertain. V lost 1 base to trimming and J lost 3 bases, with 11 bases between them. The CDR3 extends over 14 amino acids. CDR1 SGHDT and CDR2 YYEEEE come from the germline V gene. The CDR3 is CASSLRNRRYEQYF. The CDR3 nucleotides read TGTGCCAGCAGCTTGCGAAACAGACGCTACGAGCAGTACTTC.

The CDR3 DNA reads as TGCGCCAGCAGCCACCTAGCGGGGGGGATCTCTGGGGCCAACGTCCTGACTTTC. As protein: CASSHLAGGISGANVLTF. The chain combines TRBV4-1 with TRBJ2-6; 12 bases agree with TRBD2. CDR1 and CDR2 (germline): MGHRA, YSYEKL. This CDR3 is built from 18 residues. Trimming took 3 bases from V and 0 from J; bases not matched to a gene: 3.

The V and J genes are TRBV6-5 and TRBJ1-1; D is perhaps TRBD1 (6 bases). This CDR3 has 15 residues. Deletions cut 7 bases from V and 0 bases from J, with 15 bases between. Germline assignment: CDR1 MNHEY and CDR2 SVGAGI. CDR3 in amino acids: CASTGFTGMNTEAFF. For the CDR3, the DNA is TGTGCCAGCACCGGTTTTACAGGGATGAACACTGAAGCTTTCTTT.

V gene TRBV5-5 combines with J gene TRBJ1-1, with D possibly being TRBD1 (5 bases). With 0 bases removed from V and 5 bases from J, the gap between germline ends came to 8 bases. The CDR3 totals 13 residues. Germline V CDR1 and CDR2: SGHKS, YYEKEE (reference sequence). The CDR3 nucleotides are TGTGCCAGCAGCTTGGGACAGTCGACTGAAGCTTTCTTT. Its translation is CASSLGQSTEAFF.

In this sample, this clone turned up once. The chain joins TRBV7-2 to TRBJ1-1; no clear D gene. CDR3 length: 15 residues. V was clipped by 2 bases and J by 0 bases, with 10 bases between them. Germline lookup yields CDR1 SGHTA and CDR2 FQGNSA. The CDR3 loop reads CASSLSGGVNTEAFF. The CDR3 nucleotides read TGTGCCAGCAGCTTAAGTGGAGGAGTGAACACTGAAGCTTTCTTT.

The chain links TRBV4-3 to TRBJ1-5, with D hard to call. With 0 bases removed from V and 2 bases from J, the gap between germline ends came to 8 bases. CDR3 length equals 15 residues. CDR1 and CDR2 from the germline V gene are LGHNA and YSLEER. CDR3 in amino acids: CASSQEYRGNQPQHF. The DNA for the CDR3 is TGCGCCAGCAGCCAAGAATACCGAGGCAATCAGCCCCAGCATTTT.

The rearrangement uses TRBV27 and TRBJ2-7; tentative D call: TRBD2 (6 bases). Looked up from germline, CDR1 is MNHEY and CDR2 is SMNVEV (reference sequence). This CDR3 region has 15 residues. V dropped 6 bases and J dropped 2 bases, with 17 bases sitting between them. The CDR3 is CASSPRPGRTYEQYF. The CDR3 coding sequence is TGTGCCAGCAGCCCCCGCCCGGGGAGGACCTACGAGCAGTACTTC.

The chain combines TRBV28 with TRBJ2-7, with 8 bases identical to TRBD1. V shed 5 bases and J 5 bases; nucleotides not matched to a gene: 14. Germline CDR1 and CDR2: MDHEN and SYDVKM. This CDR3 contains 16 residues. The chain's CDR3 is CASSTGQGIMFHEQYF. The CDR3 DNA is TGTGCCAGCAGTACAGGACAGGGAATCATGTTCCACGAGCAGTACTTC.

This clone was seen a handful of times. The chain joins TRBV7-9 to TRBJ2-7, with TRBD1 as a possible D gene (6 bases). The CDR3 length is 16 residues. CDR1 and CDR2 from the germline V gene are SEHNR and FQNEAQ (reference sequence). V was shortened by 5 bases and J by 2 bases, with 19 bases between the two germline ends. The chain's CDR3 is CASSPYRAGAPYEQYF. CDR3 coding DNA: TGTGCCAGCAGCCCATATCGAGCAGGGGCCCCCTACGAGCAGTACTTC.

The chain links TRBV11-2 to TRBJ1-3; TRBD1 aligns across 7 bases. The V and J ends lost 9 bases and 2 bases, in that order; junction bases with no gene match: 13. This CDR3 contains 16 residues. Germline V lookup: CDR1 SGHAT, CDR2 FQNNGV. The CDR3, as DNA: TGTGCCAGTACCCCATTTCGAGGGGGCCCTGGAAACACCATATATTTT. Amino acids: CASTPFRGGPGNTIYF.

The chain links TRBV30 to TRBJ1-5; 10 bases agree with TRBD1. The V gene end was trimmed by 1 base and the J gene end by 6 bases; junction bases not matched to a gene: 0. The CDR3 extends over 13 amino acids. Germline lookup yields CDR1 GTSNPN and CDR2 SVGIG (reference sequence). This chain's CDR3 is CAWSGTGGQPQHF. CDR3 bases: TGTGCCTGGAGTGGGACAGGGGGTCAGCCCCAGCATTTT.

In this sample, this clone turned up once. In DNA, the CDR3 is TGCAGCGTTGAAGATCGAGGACAGGCTGGAAACACCATATATTTT. This translates into CSVEDRGQAGNTIYF. This chain connects TRBV29-1 to TRBJ1-3, with 7 bases matching TRBD1. Germline CDR1 and CDR2: SQVTM and ANQGSEA. J was trimmed by 2 bases and V by 0 bases; bases with no gene match: 4. The CDR3 is 15 residues long.

V gene TRBV6-6 combines with J gene TRBJ2-1, with D unclear. Germline CDR1 reads MNHNY; CDR2 reads SVGAGI (reference sequence). This CDR3 has 15 amino acids. Trimming left V 7 bases short and J 9 bases short, with 22 bases between. CDR3 coding DNA: TGTGCCAGCACGCCTCCTGGTAGAGGTGGTGGTGAGCAGTTCTTC. Encoded protein: CASTPPGRGGGEQFF.

This sequence joins TRBV5-1 and TRBJ1-1; no definite D call. Trimming stripped 4 bases from V and 0 bases from J, with 13 bases between. Germline CDR1 reads SGHRS; CDR2 reads YFSETQ. The CDR3 covers 15 residues. The CDR3 bases are TGCGCCAGCAGCCCCCGGGGAGTCATGAACACTGAAGCTTTCTTT. Translating gives CASSPRGVMNTEAFF.

The genes are TRBV7-2 and TRBJ1-5; D is undetermined. Germline V lookup: CDR1 SGHTA, CDR2 FQGNSA. This CDR3 is built from 15 residues. Deletions cut 2 bases from V and 0 bases from J, with 8 bases between. Written as DNA, the CDR3 is TGTGCCAGCAGCTTATTCAGCGATAGCAATCAGCCCCAGCATTTT. Amino acids: CASSLFSDSNQPQHF.

A few counts support this clone. The chain combines TRBV7-9 with TRBJ2-7, with D unclear. Germline loops: CDR1 SEHNR, CDR2 FQNEAQ (reference sequence). The CDR3 is 15 amino acids. Trimming left V 1 base short and J 1 base short, with 11 bases between. CDR3 sequence: CASSLGSTVSYEQYF. CDR3 sequence (DNA): TGTGCCAGCAGCTTAGGAAGTACGGTTTCCTACGAGCAGTACTTC.

The CDR3: CASSVVGGSNNSPLHF. The CDR3 nucleotides are TGTGCCAGCAGCGTAGTAGGGGGATCCAATAATTCACCCCTCCACTTT. J is TRBJ1-6 and V is TRBV9; perhaps TRBD1 as D (6 bases). Germline-derived CDR1 and CDR2 are SGDLS and YYNGEE. The CDR3 extends over 16 amino acids. The V and J ends lost 0 bases and 5 bases respectively, with 12 bases between them.

The chain carries TRBV5-4 and TRBJ2-5; TRBD2 agrees at 16 bases. With 2 bases clipped from V and 4 bases from J, the junction kept 8 bases outside the gene matches. Per the germline V gene, CDR1 is SGHNT and CDR2 is YYREEE (reference sequence). CDR3 size: 18 residues. Here the CDR3 reads CASSFPGLAGGYSETQYF. The CDR3 DNA reads as TGTGCCAGCAGCTTCCCGGGACTAGCGGGGGGGTATTCAGAGACCCAGTACTTC.

The chain carries TRBV10-3 and TRBJ2-1, with 12 nucleotides matching TRBD2. Losses at the gene ends were 4 bases for V and 4 bases for J; bases not matched to a gene: 2. Germline V gives CDR1 ENHRY, CDR2 SYGVKD. This CDR3 has 15 residues. This chain's CDR3 is CAISGTSGVYNEQFF. Here the CDR3 DNA reads TGTGCCATCAGTGGGACTAGCGGGGTTTACAATGAGCAGTTCTTC.

This chain connects TRBV4-1 to TRBJ2-6; 10 bases fit TRBD1. Looked up from germline, CDR1 is MGHRA and CDR2 is YSYEKL. The V gene end was trimmed by 4 bases and the J gene end by 1 base; junction bases not matched to a gene: 13. This CDR3 region has 20 residues. The CDR3, as DNA: TGCGCCAGCAGCCTCATCCAACCGGGACAGGGGACGTCTGGGGCCAACGTCCTGACTTTC. It specifies CASSLIQPGQGTSGANVLTF.

Only one count was recorded for this clone. The chain has TRBV27 and TRBJ1-1; perhaps TRBD1 as D (5 bases). Germline CDR1 MNHEY, CDR2 SMNVEV (reference sequence). This CDR3 has 12 residues. Trimming removed 3 bases at V and 6 bases at J, with 8 bases between. The CDR3 DNA follows: TGTGCCAGCAGTTTTCCGGGGGCTGAAGCTTTCTTT. Amino acids: CASSFPGAEAFF.

This sequence joins TRBV11-3 and TRBJ2-2; 11 bases line up with TRBD2. CDR1 and CDR2 (germline): SGHNT, YENEEA. The CDR3 is 15 residues long. The trim removed 6 bases at V and 4 bases at J, leaving 4 bases unmatched. DNA of the CDR3: TGTGCCAGCAGTTATAGCGGGGGGGCCACCGGGGAGCTGTTTTTT. It specifies CASSYSGGATGELFF.

V usage is TRBV7-9 and J usage is TRBJ2-3; TRBD2 is a possible D gene (5 bases). V was pared by 4 bases and J by 2 bases, with 13 bases between. The CDR3 sequence is 15 residues long. Germline CDR1 SEHNR, CDR2 FQNEAQ (reference sequence). The CDR3 reads CASSSPAENTDTQYF. As DNA, the CDR3 is TGTGCCAGCAGCTCCCCAGCGGAAAACACAGATACGCAGTATTTT.

The CDR3 bases are TGTGCCAGCAGCCCTATGAGGGACTATGGCTACACCTTC. Amino acid sequence: CASSPMRDYGYTF. The chain carries TRBV6-6 and TRBJ1-2; D is undetermined. V was pared by 6 bases and J by 3 bases, with 11 bases between. The CDR3 is 13 residues long. CDR1 and CDR2 from the germline V gene are MNHNY and SVGAGI (reference sequence).

The chain has TRBV6-5 and TRBJ1-5, with 8 bases fitting TRBD1. Trimming cost V 6 bases and J 0 bases; bases outside gene matches: 4. CDR3 length: 15 amino acids. The germline V gene has CDR1 MNHEY and CDR2 SVGAGI. CDR3 sequence (DNA): TGTGCCAGCAGCCTCAGGGGGCCTAGCAATCAGCCCCAGCATTTT. This codes for CASSLRGPSNQPQHF.

The genes are TRBV6-1 and TRBJ1-4, with unresolved D. The germline V gene has CDR1 MNHNS and CDR2 SASEGT. The CDR3 has 16 residues. The germline V and J ends were trimmed by 4 bases and 6 bases, with 18 bases remaining between them. The CDR3 is CASSVTEGSRYEKLFF. CDR3 coding DNA: TGTGCCAGCAGTGTAACCGAGGGCAGCCGATATGAAAAACTGTTTTTT.

The V gene is TRBV30, the J gene TRBJ1-4; weak D call: TRBD1 (5 bases). V lost 2 bases and J 7 bases, leaving 14 bases between the germline ends. Germline CDR1 is GTSNPN and CDR2 is SVGIG (reference sequence). The CDR3 is 14 amino acids. The CDR3 loop is CAWSRGREIEKLFF. DNA for the CDR3: TGTGCCTGGAGTCGTGGCAGGGAAATTGAAAAACTGTTTTTT.

This sequence joins TRBV5-6 and TRBJ2-1, with D perhaps TRBD1 (6 bases). There are 14 residues in the CDR3. Trimming pared 7 bases from V and 1 base from J, leaving 12 bases between. Looked up from germline, CDR1 is SGHDT and CDR2 is YYEEEE. The DNA for the CDR3 is TGTGCCAGCGTACAGGGCAGGTCCTACAATGAGCAGTTCTTC. Translating it yields CASVQGRSYNEQFF.

This clone was recorded a few times. V and J are TRBV4-1 and TRBJ2-5; 11 bases align to TRBD2. The germline CDR1 and CDR2 sequences are MGHRA and YSYEKL. The V gene end was trimmed by 1 base and the J gene end by 4 bases; junction bases not matched to a gene: 8. The CDR3 totals 17 residues. The CDR3: CASSQGLLAGVGETQYF. The DNA of the CDR3 is TGCGCCAGCAGCCAAGGCCTACTAGCGGGAGTAGGAGAGACCCAGTACTTC.